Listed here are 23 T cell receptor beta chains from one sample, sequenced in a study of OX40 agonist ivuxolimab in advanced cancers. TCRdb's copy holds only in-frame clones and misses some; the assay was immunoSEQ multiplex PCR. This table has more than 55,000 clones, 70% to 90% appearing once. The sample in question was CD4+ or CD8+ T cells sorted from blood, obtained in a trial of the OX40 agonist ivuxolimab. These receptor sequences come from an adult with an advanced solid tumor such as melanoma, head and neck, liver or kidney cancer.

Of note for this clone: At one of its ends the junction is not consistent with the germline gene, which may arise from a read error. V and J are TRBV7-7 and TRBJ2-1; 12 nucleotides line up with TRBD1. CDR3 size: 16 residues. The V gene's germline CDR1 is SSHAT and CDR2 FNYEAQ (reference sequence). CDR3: CASSLMGTGGTNEQFF. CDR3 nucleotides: TGTGCTAGCAGCTTAATGGGGACAGGGGGCACGAATGAGCAGTTCTTC.

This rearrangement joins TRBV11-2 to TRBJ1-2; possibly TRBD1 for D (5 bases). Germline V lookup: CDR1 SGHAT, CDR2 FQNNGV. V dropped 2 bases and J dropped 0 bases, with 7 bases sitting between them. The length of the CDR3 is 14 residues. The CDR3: CASSLRGANYGYTF. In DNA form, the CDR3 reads TGTGCCAGCAGCTTACGGGGGGCTAACTATGGCTACACCTTC.

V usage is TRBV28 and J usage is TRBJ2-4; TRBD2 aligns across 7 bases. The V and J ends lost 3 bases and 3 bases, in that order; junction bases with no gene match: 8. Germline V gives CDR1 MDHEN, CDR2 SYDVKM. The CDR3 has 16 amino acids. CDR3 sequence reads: CASSFWGERGKNIQYF. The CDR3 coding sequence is TGTGCCAGCAGTTTTTGGGGGGAGCGGGGCAAAAACATTCAGTACTTC.

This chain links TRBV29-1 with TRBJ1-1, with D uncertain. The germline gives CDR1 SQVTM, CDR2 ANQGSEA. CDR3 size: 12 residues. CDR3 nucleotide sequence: TGCACCTACATCGAGGGGAACACTGAAGCTTTCTTT. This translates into CTYIEGNTEAFF.

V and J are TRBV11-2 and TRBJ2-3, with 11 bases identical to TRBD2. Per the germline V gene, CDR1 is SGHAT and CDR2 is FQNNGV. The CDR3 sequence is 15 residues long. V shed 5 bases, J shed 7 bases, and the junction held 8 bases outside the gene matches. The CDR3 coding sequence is TGTGCCAGCAGCAAGCCCGGGACTAGCGGAAATACGCAGTATTTT. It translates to CASSKPGTSGNTQYF.

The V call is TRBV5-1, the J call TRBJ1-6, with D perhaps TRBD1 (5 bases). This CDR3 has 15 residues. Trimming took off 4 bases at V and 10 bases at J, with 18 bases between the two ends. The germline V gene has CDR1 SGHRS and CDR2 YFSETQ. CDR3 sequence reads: CASSPRDGAGSPLHF. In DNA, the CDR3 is TGCGCCAGCAGCCCCCGGGATGGGGCTGGGTCACCCCTCCACTTT.

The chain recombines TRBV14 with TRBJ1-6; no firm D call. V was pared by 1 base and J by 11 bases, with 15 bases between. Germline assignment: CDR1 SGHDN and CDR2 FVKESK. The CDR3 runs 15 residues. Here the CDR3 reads CASSQGPGGNTPLHF. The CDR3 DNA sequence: TGTGCCAGCAGCCAAGGGCCCGGAGGGAATACACCCCTCCACTTT.

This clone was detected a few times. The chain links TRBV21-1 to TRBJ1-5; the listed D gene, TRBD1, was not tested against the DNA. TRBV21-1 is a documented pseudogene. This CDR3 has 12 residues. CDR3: CASKRGCQPQHF. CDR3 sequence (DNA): TGTGCCAGCAAAAGGGGATGTCAGCCCCAGCATTTT.

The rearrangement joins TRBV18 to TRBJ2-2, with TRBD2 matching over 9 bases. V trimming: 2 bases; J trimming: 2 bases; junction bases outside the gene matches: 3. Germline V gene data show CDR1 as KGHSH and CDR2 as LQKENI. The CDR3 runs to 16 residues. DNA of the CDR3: TGTGCCAGCTCACCAGCGGGGGGGCGTAACACCGGGGAGCTGTTTTTT. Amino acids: CASSPAGGRNTGELFF.

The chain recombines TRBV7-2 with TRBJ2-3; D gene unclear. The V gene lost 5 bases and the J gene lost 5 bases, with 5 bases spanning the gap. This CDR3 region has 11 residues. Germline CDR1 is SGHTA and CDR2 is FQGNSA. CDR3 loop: CASSLRDTQYF. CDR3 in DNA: TGTGCCAGCAGCCTCAGAGATACGCAGTATTTT.

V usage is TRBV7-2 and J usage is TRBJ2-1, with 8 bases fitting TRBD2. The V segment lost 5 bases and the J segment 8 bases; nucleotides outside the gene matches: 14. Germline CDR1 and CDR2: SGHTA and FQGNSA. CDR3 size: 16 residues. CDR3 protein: CASSPGGRGGGDEQFF. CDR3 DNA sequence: TGTGCCAGCAGCCCGGGGGGACGGGGGGGCGGCGATGAGCAGTTCTTC.

The CDR3 DNA follows: TGTGCCAGCAGTGAACTCTATGTGAACACTGAAGCTTTCTTT. Its translation is CASSELYVNTEAFF. The chain uses TRBV27 and TRBJ1-1; no clear D. The CDR3 totals 14 residues. The germline gives CDR1 MNHEY, CDR2 SMNVEV (reference sequence). V lost 5 bases to trimming and J lost 0 bases, with 10 bases between them.

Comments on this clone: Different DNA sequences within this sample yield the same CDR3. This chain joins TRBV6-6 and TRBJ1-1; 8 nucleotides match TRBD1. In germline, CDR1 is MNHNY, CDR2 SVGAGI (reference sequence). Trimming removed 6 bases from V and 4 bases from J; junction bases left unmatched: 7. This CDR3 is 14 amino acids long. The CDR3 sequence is CASSPRQGITEAFF. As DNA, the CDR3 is TGTGCCAGCAGCCCTCGACAGGGGATCACTGAAGCTTTCTTT.

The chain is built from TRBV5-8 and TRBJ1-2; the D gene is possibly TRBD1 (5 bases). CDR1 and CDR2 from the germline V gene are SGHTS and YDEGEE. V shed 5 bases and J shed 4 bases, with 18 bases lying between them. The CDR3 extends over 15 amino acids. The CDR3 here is CASRTGQAVIYGYTF. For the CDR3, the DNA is TGTGCCAGCAGAACAGGCCAGGCAGTAATCTATGGCTACACCTTC.

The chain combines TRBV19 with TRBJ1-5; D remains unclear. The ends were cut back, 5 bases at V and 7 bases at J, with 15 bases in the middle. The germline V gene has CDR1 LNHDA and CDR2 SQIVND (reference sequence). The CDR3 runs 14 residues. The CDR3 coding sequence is TGTGCCAGTAGTCCGCCCGGATCTGTACAGCCCCAGCATTTT. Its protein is CASSPPGSVQPQHF.

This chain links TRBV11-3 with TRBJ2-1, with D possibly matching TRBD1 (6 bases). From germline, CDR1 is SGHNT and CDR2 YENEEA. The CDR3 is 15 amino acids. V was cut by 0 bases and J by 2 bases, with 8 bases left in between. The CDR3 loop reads CASSLDRGTYNEQFF. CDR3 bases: TGTGCCAGCAGCTTAGACAGGGGTACCTACAATGAGCAGTTCTTC.

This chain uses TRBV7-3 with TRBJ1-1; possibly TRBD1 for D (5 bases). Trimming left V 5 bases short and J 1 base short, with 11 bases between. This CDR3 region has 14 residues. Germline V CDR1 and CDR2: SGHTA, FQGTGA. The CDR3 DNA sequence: TGTGCCAGCAGCCCGGACGGGGCGAACACTGAAGCTTTCTTT. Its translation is CASSPDGANTEAFF.

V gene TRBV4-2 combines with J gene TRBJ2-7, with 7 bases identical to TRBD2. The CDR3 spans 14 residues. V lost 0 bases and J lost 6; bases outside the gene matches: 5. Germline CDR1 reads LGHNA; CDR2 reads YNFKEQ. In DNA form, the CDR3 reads TGTGCCAGCAGCCAAGATCGGACTAGAGCCGAGCAGTACTTC. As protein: CASSQDRTRAEQYF.

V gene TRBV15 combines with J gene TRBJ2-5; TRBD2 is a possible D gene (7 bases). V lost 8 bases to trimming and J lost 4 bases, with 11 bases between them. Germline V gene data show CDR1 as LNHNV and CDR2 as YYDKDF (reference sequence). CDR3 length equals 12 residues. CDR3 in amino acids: CATGGGLETQYF. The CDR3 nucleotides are TGTGCCACCGGCGGGGGCTTAGAGACCCAGTACTTC.

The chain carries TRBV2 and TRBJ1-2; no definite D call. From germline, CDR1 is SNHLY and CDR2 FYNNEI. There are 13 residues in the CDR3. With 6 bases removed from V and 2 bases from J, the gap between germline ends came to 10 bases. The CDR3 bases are TGTGCCAGCAGGAGAGGGCAGAACTATGGCTACACCTTC. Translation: CASRRGQNYGYTF.

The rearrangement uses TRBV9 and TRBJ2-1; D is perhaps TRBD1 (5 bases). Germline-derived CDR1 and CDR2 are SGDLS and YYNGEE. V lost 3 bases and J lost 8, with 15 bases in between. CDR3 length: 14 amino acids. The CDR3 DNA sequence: TGTGCCAGCAGCGCCATGAGCCAGGGCGATGAGCAGTTCTTC. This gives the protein CASSAMSQGDEQFF.

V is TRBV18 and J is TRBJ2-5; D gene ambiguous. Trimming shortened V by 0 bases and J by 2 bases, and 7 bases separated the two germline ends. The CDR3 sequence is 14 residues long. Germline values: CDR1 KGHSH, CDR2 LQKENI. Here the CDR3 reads CASSPPGLQETQYF. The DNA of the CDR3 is TGTGCCAGCTCACCACCGGGCCTGCAAGAGACCCAGTACTTC.

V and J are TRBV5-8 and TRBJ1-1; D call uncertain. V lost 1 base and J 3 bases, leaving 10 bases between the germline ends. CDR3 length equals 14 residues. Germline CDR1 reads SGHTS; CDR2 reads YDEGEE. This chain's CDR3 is CASSLTWMYTEAFF. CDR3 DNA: TGTGCCAGCAGCTTGACGTGGATGTACACTGAAGCTTTCTTT.